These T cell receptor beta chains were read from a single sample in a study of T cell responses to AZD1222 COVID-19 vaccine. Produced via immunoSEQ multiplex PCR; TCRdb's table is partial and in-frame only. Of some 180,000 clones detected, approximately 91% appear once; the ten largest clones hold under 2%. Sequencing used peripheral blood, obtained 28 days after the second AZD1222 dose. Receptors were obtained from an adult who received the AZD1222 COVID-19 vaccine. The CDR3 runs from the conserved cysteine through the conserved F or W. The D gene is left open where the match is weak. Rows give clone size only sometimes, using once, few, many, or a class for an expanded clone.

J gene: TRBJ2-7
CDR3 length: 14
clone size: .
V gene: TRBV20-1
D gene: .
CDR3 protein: CSASIPRGAYEQYF
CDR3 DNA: TGCAGTGCTAGTATCCCACGAGGAGCCTACGAGCAGTACTTC

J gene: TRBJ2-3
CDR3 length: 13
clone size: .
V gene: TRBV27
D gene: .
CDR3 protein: CASSTQGTDTQYF
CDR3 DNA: TGTGCCAGCAGTACCCAGGGCACAGATACGCAGTATTTT

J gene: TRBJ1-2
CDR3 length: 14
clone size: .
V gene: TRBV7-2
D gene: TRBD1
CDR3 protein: CASSSQTGANGYTF
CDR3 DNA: TGTGCCAGCAGCTCCCAAACAGGGGCCAATGGCTACACCTTC

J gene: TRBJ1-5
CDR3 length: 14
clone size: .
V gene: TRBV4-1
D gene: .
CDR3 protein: CASSQGGGDQPQHF
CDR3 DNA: TGCGCCAGCAGCCAAGGGGGGGGAGATCAGCCCCAGCATTTT

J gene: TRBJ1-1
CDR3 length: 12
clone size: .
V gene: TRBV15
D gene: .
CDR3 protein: CATRQPNTEAFF
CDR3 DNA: TGTGCCACCAGACAGCCCAACACTGAAGCTTTCTTT

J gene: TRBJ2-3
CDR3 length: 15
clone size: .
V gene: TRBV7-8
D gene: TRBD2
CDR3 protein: CASSQTSGSGGTQYF
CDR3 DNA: TGTGCCAGCAGCCAAACTAGCGGGAGCGGGGGTACGCAGTATTTT

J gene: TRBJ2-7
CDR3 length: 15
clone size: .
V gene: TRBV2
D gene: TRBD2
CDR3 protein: CASSEATSGRDEQYF
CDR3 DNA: TGTGCCAGCAGTGAAGCAACTAGCGGGAGGGACGAGCAGTACTTC

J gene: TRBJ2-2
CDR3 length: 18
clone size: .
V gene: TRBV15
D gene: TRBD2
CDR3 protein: CATSRVPPTSGKAGELFF
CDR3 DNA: TGTGCCACCAGCAGAGTCCCACCGACTAGCGGAAAGGCCGGGGAGCTGTTTTTT

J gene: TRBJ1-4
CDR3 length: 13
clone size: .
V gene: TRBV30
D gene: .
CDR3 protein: CAWSRGSNEKLFF
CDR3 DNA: TGTGCCTGGAGCCGGGGGTCCAATGAAAAACTGTTTTTT

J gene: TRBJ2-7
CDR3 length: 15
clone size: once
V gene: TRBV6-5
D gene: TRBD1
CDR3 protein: CASRPGQGFSYEQYF
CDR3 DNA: TGTGCCAGTCGCCCCGGACAGGGGTTTAGCTACGAGCAGTACTTC

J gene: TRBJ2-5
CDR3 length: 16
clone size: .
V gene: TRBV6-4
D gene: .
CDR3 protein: CASAQQPGGGQETQYF
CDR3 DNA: TGTGCCAGCGCCCAACAACCCGGGGGCGGCCAAGAGACCCAGTACTTC

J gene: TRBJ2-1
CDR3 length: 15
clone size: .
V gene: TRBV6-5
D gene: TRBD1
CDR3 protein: CASSYRTGSYNEQFF
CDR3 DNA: TGTGCCAGCAGTTACCGGACAGGGTCCTACAATGAGCAGTTCTTC

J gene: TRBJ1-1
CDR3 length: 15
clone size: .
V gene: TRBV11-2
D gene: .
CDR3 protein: CASSAYGTLNTEAFF
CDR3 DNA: TGTGCCAGCAGCGCCTACGGGACTTTGAACACTGAAGCTTTCTTT

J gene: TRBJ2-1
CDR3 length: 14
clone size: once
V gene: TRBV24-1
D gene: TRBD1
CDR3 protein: CATSDPTGFNEQFF
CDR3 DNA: TGTGCCACCAGTGATCCGACAGGGTTTAATGAGCAGTTCTTC

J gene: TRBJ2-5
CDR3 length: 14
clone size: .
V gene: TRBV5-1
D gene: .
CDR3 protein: CASSPTARQETQYF
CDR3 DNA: TGCGCCAGCAGCCCGACAGCTCGCCAAGAGACCCAGTACTTC

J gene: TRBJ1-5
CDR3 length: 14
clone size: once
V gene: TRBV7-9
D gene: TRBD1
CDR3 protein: CASSSGGAEQPQHF
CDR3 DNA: TGTGCCAGCAGCTCAGGGGGAGCGGAGCAGCCCCAGCATTTT

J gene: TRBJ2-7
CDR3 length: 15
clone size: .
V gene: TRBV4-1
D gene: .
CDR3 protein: CASSQDWGRVYEQYF
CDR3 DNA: TGCGCCAGCAGCCAAGACTGGGGCAGAGTCTACGAGCAGTACTTC

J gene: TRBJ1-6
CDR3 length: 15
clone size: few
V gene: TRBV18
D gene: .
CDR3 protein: CASSLDSTDLSPLHF
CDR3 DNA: TGTGCCAGCTCACTCGATTCGACAGATCTCTCACCCCTCCACTTT

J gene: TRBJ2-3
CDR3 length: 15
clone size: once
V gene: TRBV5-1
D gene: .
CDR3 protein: CASSLVGGVSDTQYF
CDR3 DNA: TGCGCCAGCAGCCTGGTAGGAGGGGTCTCAGATACGCAGTATTTT

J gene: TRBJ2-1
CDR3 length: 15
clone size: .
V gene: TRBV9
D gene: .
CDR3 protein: CASSLLTGSYNEQFF
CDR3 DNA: TGTGCCAGCAGCCTCCTGACCGGTTCCTACAATGAGCAGTTCTTC

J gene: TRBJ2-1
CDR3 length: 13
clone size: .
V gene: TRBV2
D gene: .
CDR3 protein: CAKSKAAAVGPFF
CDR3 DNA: TGTGCCAAATCTAAAGCCGCGGCGGTCGGGCCGTTCTTC

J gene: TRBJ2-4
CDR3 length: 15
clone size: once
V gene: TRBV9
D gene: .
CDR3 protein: CASSRTDRAGNIQYF
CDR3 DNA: TGTGCCAGCAGCCGGACCGATAGGGCTGGAAACATTCAGTACTTC

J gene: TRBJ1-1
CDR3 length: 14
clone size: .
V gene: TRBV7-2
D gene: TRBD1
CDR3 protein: CASSLGTANTEAFF
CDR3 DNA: TGTGCCAGCAGCTTGGGGACAGCGAACACTGAAGCTTTCTTT

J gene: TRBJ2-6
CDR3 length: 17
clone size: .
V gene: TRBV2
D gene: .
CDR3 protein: CASSEQGFNSGANVLTF
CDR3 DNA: TGTGCCAGCAGCGAACAGGGTTTTAACTCTGGGGCCAACGTCCTGACTTTC

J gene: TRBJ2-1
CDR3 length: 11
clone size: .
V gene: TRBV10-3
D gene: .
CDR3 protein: CAISDINEQFF
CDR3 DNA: TGTGCCATCAGTGATATAAATGAGCAGTTCTTC

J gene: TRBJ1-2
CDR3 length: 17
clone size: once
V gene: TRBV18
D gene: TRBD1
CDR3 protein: CASSDTTGGPKIHGYTF
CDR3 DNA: TGTGCCAGCTCAGACACAACAGGGGGGCCCAAGATCCATGGCTACACCTTC

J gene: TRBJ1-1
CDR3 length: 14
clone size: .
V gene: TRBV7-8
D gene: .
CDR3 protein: CASSPDRANTEAFF
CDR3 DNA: TGTGCCAGCAGCCCCGACAGAGCGAACACTGAAGCTTTCTTT

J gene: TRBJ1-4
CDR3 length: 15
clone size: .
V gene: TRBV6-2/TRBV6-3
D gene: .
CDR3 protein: CASSLRLGANEKLFF
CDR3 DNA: TGTGCCAGCAGCCTCCGCCTCGGGGCTAATGAAAAACTGTTTTTT

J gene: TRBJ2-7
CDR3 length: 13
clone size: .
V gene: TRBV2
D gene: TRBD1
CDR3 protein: CASRGQVPYEQYF
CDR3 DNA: TGTGCCAGCAGAGGACAGGTACCCTACGAGCAGTACTTC

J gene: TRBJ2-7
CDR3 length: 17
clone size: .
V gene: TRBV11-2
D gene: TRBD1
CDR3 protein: CASSLSSSGQAAYEQYF
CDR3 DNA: TGTGCCAGCAGCTTATCCTCCTCCGGACAGGCGGCCTACGAGCAGTACTTC

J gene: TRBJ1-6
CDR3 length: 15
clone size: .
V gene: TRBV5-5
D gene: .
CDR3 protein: CASSLQQGGNSPLHF
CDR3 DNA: TGTGCCAGCAGCTTGCAACAGGGAGGGAATTCACCCCTCCACTTT

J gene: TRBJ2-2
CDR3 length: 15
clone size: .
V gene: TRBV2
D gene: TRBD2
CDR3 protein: CASRVAGANTGELFF
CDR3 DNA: TGTGCCAGCAGAGTAGCGGGGGCGAACACCGGGGAGCTGTTTTTT

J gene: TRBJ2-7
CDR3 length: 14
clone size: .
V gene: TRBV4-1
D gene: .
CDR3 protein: CASSQEYRAHEQYF
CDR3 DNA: TGCGCCAGCAGCCAAGAGTACAGGGCCCACGAGCAGTACTTC

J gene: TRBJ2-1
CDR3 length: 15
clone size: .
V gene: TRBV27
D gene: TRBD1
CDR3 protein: CASSSRTGIGNEQFF
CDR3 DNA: TGTGCCAGCAGTTCCCGGACAGGGATCGGCAATGAGCAGTTCTTC

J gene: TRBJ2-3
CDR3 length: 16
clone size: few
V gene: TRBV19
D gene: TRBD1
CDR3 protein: CASSSSGQGARDTQYF
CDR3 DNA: TGTGCCAGTAGTAGCTCGGGTCAGGGGGCGAGGGATACGCAGTATTTT

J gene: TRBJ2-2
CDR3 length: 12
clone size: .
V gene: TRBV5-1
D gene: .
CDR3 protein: CASSSHTGELFF
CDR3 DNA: TGCGCCAGCAGCTCTCACACCGGGGAGCTGTTTTTT

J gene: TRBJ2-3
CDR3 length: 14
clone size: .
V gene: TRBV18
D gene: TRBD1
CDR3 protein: CASSQGTGTDTQYF
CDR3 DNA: TGTGCCAGCTCACAAGGGACAGGCACAGATACGCAGTATTTT

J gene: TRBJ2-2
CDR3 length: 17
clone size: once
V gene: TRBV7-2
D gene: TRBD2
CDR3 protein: CASSFRRTSANTGELFF
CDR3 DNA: TGTGCCAGCAGCTTCCGTAGGACTAGCGCGAACACCGGGGAGCTGTTTTTT

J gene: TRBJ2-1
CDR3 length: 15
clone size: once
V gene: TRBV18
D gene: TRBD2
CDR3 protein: CASSKTSGGANEQFF
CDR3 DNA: TGTGCCAGCTCCAAAACTAGCGGGGGGGCGAATGAGCAGTTCTTC

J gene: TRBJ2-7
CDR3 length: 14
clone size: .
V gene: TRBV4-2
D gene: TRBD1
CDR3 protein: CASSRDRGLGEQYF
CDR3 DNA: TGTGCCAGCAGCCGGGACAGGGGGCTCGGGGAGCAGTACTTC

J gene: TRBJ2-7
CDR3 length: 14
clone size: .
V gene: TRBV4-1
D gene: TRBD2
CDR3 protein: CASSQVAGGYEQYF
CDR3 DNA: TGCGCCAGCAGCCAAGTAGCGGGAGGGTACGAGCAGTACTTC

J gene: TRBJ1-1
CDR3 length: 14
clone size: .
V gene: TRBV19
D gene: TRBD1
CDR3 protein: CASSRQGPSTEAFF
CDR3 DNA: TGTGCCAGTAGCCGACAGGGCCCCAGCACTGAAGCTTTCTTT